The entry below describes one T cell receptor beta chain. Antigen unknown. These data are taken from a study of cytomegalovirus exposure and HLA in healthy donors. Study as a whole: When 350 to 500 donors were genotyped, approximately 80% of them were found to fall in the Caucasian-associated ancestry cluster. Study-wide results and limits: An observed cluster of highly shared sequence variants was recorded as a likely sequencing artifact. In a later analysis, DRB1 alleles had the most associated TCRs; HLA-C alleles the fewest. As a later analysis showed, a missense DCLRE1C variant was linked to trimming of TCR beta V- and J-genes.

PCR involved 60 Vbeta and 13 Jbeta primers. Using immunoSEQ multiplex PCR, the repertoire was profiled, and TCRdb retains in-frame clones only, with some absent. The sample gives about 140,000 clones, under 80% of which show up once; 8.8% is in the top ten. The CDR3 sequence is 14 residues long. The germline CDR1 and CDR2 sequences are SGHNT and YYREEE (reference sequence). The germline V and J ends were trimmed by 4 bases and 0 bases, with 10 bases remaining between them. The TCR sequence derives from a woman aged 45-65 years in good health and CMV-seropositive. The chain carries TRBV5-4 and TRBJ1-1; D possibly corresponds to TRBD1 (5 bases). What was sequenced was PBMCs. The CDR3 region is CASSLTGLNTEAFF. Written as DNA, the CDR3 is TGTGCCAGCAGCCTCACAGGTTTGAACACTGAAGCTTTCTTT.